This T cell receptor (beta chain) came from a study of CXCR3-negative and CXCR3-positive naive CD8 T cells (dated by TCRdb to the late 2010s). Notes on the research overall: About 150 million TRB reads were obtained in total, roughly 1.5 +/- 0.3 million reads per library. The diversity and physicochemical repertoire analyses included roughly ten donors pooled from two independent experiments. The TRBV-TRBJ cluster analysis covered naive subsets from about 5 donors and memory cells from 3 donors. General conclusions and limits of the study: Comparably high repertoire diversity was found in both naive subsets, whereas much lower repertoire diversity was found in memory CD8+ T cells. Because CXCR3 expression was partially decreased after cryopreservation, freshly isolated PBMCs were used for most assays. TRBV-TRBJ usage was similar between naive CXCR3-negative and CXCR3-positive cells from the same donor, while memory cells showed distinct patterns. Because surface CD5, which is linked to self-reactivity in mice, was comparable between the naive subsets, TCR interaction strength was also inferred from the physicochemical properties of TRB CDR3s. TRB CDR3s from CXCR3-positive naive cells showed higher hydrophobicity (lower Kidera factor 4), lower energy, and higher strength and volume indices than CXCR3-negative naive cells.

Each CD8+ T cell subset was flow-sorted in triplicate, with 250,000 to 350,000 cells per subset placed directly into RLT lysis buffer. Naive CD8+ T cells were defined stringently as CD45RO-CCR7+CD27+CD95- to exclude memory contaminants. Standard density gradient centrifugation was used to isolate peripheral blood mononuclear cells from buffy coats. Naive CXCR3-negative and CXCR3-positive CD8+ T cells were flow-sorted on a FACSAria III. Total RNA was extracted from sorted cells with an RNeasy Mini Kit. TCRdb lists the instrument as NextSeq 550. The Human TCR Profiling Kit (MiLaboratory) was used to prepare UMI-labeled 5' RACE TRB cDNA libraries. cDNA synthesis used the entire amount of extracted RNA, and PCR amplification then used the entire amount of cDNA produced. Libraries were prepared in parallel with an identical number of PCR cycles. On the study's bioinformatics: With a requirement of at least two reads per UMI, MIGEC and MiXCR extracted about 52,000 +/- 9,100 unique UMI-labeled TRB cDNA molecules per library. On average, 40,000 +/- 10,000 functional in-frame TRB CDR3 nucleotide clonotypes lacking stop codons were found per library. After downsampling to 5000 UMI-labeled TRB molecules per sample, diversity metrics such as normalized Shannon-Wiener and Chao1 were calculated in VDJtools. VDJtools was used to calculate clonotype-size-weighted physicochemical properties of the central five CDR3 residues, namely interaction energy, strength, volume and Kidera factor 4. Following reprocessing of the reads by TCRdb, the data hold one row per CDR3 protein sequence and no DNA is available. TCRdb, rather than the study authors, made the V and J calls. This sample's listing comprises about 150,000 distinct CDR3 sequences. 0.4% to 0.45% of the sample lies in the top ten.

As encoded in the germline V gene (reference sequence), CDR1 is SEHNR while CDR2 is FQNEAQ. Taken from cysteine to phenylalanine, the CDR3 has 15 residues. The DNA is not on file. Of note for this clonotype: There is no known antigen for this receptor.

The clonotype was recovered from a human donor in good health. Some clones in this sample may be carry-over from other donors' samples. The sequence joins TRBV7-9 to TRBJ2-2. The sample consisted of naive CXCR3+ CD8+ T cells from blood. This specimen's cell subset or site label, interpreted: CD45RO-CCR7+CD27+CD95- naive CD8+ T cells expressing CXCR3 (TNR3+). The CDR3 has the sequence CASSAKTEQAGELFF.